The 10 T cell receptor beta chains in this list originate from one sample, sequenced in a study of blood T cells in healthy people across ages. Primers used in a second PCR of roughly 6 to 11 cycles were a sample-barcoded 5' primer and a J-beta primer mix. TCRdb redid the calling of the 5' RACE reads with MiXCR, one entry per CDR3 protein. The sample has around 700,000 distinct CDR3 sequences; more than 20% are singletons. In addition, the sample was reused for a study of T cells of mothers and their children.

Input material: blood. These TCRs come from a boy between 10 and 17 years old in good health.

Only a few counts were recorded for this clonotype. The chain carries TRBV29-1 and TRBJ2-2, with D maybe TRBD1 (5 bases). Deletions cut 7 bases from V and 3 bases from J, with 9 bases between. The germline V gene encodes CDR1 SQVTM and CDR2 ANQGSEA. This CDR3 has 12 amino acids. CDR3 loop: CSGGTYTGELFF. CDR3 nucleotide sequence: TGCAGCGGGGGCACCTACACCGGGGAGCTGTTTTTT.

A remark on this clonotype: The junction departs from the called germline gene at one end, perhaps through a read error. The gene calls are TRBV7-6 and TRBJ2-1, with D perhaps matching TRBD1 or TRBD2 (5 bases each). Germline V CDR1 and CDR2: SGHVS, FNYEAQ. CDR3 size: 17 residues. The CDR3 sequence is CASSLRGREVQSSPLYF. The CDR3 nucleotides are TGTGCCAGCAGCTTAAGGGGACGTGAGGTCCAATCTTCCCCCTTGTACTTC.

This clonotype was counted only a few times. At one end the junction does not follow the germline gene, possibly because of a read error. The chain links TRBV24-1 to TRBJ2-7; 14 bases are shared with TRBD2. The germline V gene has CDR1 KGHDR and CDR2 SFDVKD. This CDR3 comprises 15 residues. This chain's CDR3 is CATSDPGTSGGPQVF. The CDR3 coding sequence is TGTGCCACCAGTGACCCCGGGACTAGCGGGGGCCCTCAGGTCTTC.

This clonotype appeared a few times. This chain joins TRBV4-3 and TRBJ1-1; tentatively, D is TRBD1 (5 bases). The V and J ends lost 4 bases and 3 bases respectively, with 15 bases between them. Germline CDR1 is LGHNA and CDR2 is YSLEER. The CDR3 spans 15 residues. CDR3 DNA: TGCGCCAGCAGCCCCCGCGGGGCGGGGGACACTGAAGCTTTCTTT. Protein product: CASSPRGAGDTEAFF.

The chain employs TRBV11-3 and TRBJ2-1; TRBD1 matches at 8 bases. Germline lookup yields CDR1 SGHNT and CDR2 YENEEA. The CDR3 spans 13 residues. Trimming cost V 5 bases and J 10 bases; bases outside gene matches: 7. The CDR3 nucleotides are TGTGCCAGCAGCGCCTCAGGGGGCGCCGAGCAGTTCTTC. The encoded protein is CASSASGGAEQFF.

This sequence joins TRBV29-1 and TRBJ2-5; D ambiguous. The J call is uncertain, as TRBJ2-1 better fits the DNA end. The germline gives CDR1 SQVTM, CDR2 ANQGSEA. CDR3 length: 17 amino acids. CDR3 loop: CSAETRGCLADNNEQFF. The CDR3 DNA follows: TGCAGCGCCGAAACTCGAGGCTGCCTCGCAGATAACAATGAGCAGTTCTTC.

This clonotype was seen a handful of times. The CDR3 coding sequence is TGTGCCAGCGGCTATACATACTTAGAGCAGTACTTC. This gives the protein CASGYTYLEQYF. This sequence joins TRBV14 and TRBJ2-7; D gene uncertain. The CDR3 runs 12 residues. Germline values: CDR1 SGHDN, CDR2 FVKESK. The germline V and J ends were trimmed by 8 bases and 7 bases, with 15 bases remaining between them.

This clonotype was seen a handful of times. J is TRBJ2-1 and V is TRBV2; 11 nucleotides line up with TRBD1. Trimming cost V 6 bases and J 7 bases; bases outside gene matches: 2. CDR1 is SNHLY, CDR2 FYNNEI, per germline. The CDR3 is 13 amino acids. In DNA, the CDR3 is TGTGCCAGCAGGGGGACAGGGGGAAATGAGCAGTTCTTC. As protein: CASRGTGGNEQFF.

This clonotype turned up a few times. The chain links TRBV20-1 to TRBJ2-5; no reliable D call. Per germline, CDR1 DFQATT and CDR2 SNEGSKA (reference sequence). CDR3 size: 11 residues. Here the CDR3 reads CSSWMGETQYF. DNA of the CDR3: TGCAGCAGCTGGATGGGAGAGACCCAGTACTTC.

V usage is TRBV14 and J usage is TRBJ2-5; D is unclear. The J call may be in error: the DNA end matches TRBJ2-1 better. Germline V gene data show CDR1 as SGHDN and CDR2 as FVKESK. CDR3 size: 13 residues. DNA of the CDR3: TGTGCCAGCAGCCAAGTATACAGCAATGAGCAGTTCTTC. Its translation is CASSQVYSNEQFF.